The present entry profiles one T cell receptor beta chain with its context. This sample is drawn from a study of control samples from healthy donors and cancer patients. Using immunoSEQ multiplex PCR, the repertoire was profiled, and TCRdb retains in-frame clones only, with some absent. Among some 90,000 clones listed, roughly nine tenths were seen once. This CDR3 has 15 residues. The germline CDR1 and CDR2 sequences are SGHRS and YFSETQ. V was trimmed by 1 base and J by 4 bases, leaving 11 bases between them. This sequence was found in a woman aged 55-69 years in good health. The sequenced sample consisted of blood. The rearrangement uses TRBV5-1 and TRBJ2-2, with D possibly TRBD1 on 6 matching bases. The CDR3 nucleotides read TGCGCCAGCAGCTTGTCTAACAGGGCCACCGGGGAGCTGTTTTTT. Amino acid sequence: CASSLSNRATGELFF.